This T cell receptor (beta chain) was observed in a study of CXCR3-negative and CXCR3-positive naive CD8 T cells. Naive cells were sorted as CD45RO-, CCR7+, CD27+ and CD95-. Through 5' RACE with UMI labels, the TRB cDNA libraries were prepared. Each CDR3 protein gets one entry in TCRdb, which reprocessed the 5' RACE reads and gives no DNA. Here the sample table reports over 150,000 distinct CDR3 sequences. As for this clonotype: Antigen specificity is unknown.

Study-level findings and limits: Cryopreserved PBMCs had partly decreased CXCR3 expression; fresh PBMCs were used in most assays. A higher hydrophobicity marked the TRB CDR3s of CXCR3-positive naive cells versus CXCR3-negative naive cells. Sequencing showed both naive subsets with comparably high diversity, and memory CD8+ cells much lower. Naive cells that were CXCR3-negative or CXCR3-positive used TRBV-TRBJ genes alike, while memory cells diverged.

The CDR3 consists of 15 residues. CDR1 and CDR2 from the germline V gene are MNHEY and SMNVEV (reference sequence). The chain employs TRBV27 and TRBJ1-6; absent DNA, TCRdb's TRBD1 call cannot be checked. What was sequenced was naive CXCR3+ CD8+ T cells from blood. The subset denotes: CD45RO-CCR7+CD27+CD95- naive CD8+ T cells expressing CXCR3 (TNR3+). The origin of this receptor is a human donor in good health. Some clones in this sample may be carry-over from other donors' samples. CDR3 in amino acids: CASSLMTGTYSPLHF.